This T cell receptor beta chain was obtained from a study of T-cell memory formation after mild COVID-19. For the study at large: TCR clusters were mostly confined to one donor each.

After 5'RACE with constant-segment primers, TCR alpha and TCR beta cDNA libraries carrying sample barcodes and UMIs were obtained. TCRdb used MiXCR to reprocess the 5' RACE reads, holding one entry per CDR3 protein. The sample gives about 310,000 distinct CDR3 sequences, 15% to 20% of which show up once; 20% to 25% is in the top ten. This CDR3 has 14 residues. V shed 5 bases and J shed 6 bases, with 15 bases lying between them. Germline lookup yields CDR1 MNHEY and CDR2 SVGAGI. There are many counts of this clonotype. The TCR was taken from a man aged 18 to 29 who had mild COVID-19 (a few samples of this study predate the infection). Cell type and time point are not known. The sequencing input was PBMCs or a T cell subset sorted from them (not recorded which). The gene calls are TRBV6-5 and TRBJ2-3, with a tentative D call TRBD2 (5 bases). For the CDR3, the DNA is TGTGCCAGCAGTCAAACTAGGCCGCGGGATACGCAGTATTTT. Its protein product is CASSQTRPRDTQYF.